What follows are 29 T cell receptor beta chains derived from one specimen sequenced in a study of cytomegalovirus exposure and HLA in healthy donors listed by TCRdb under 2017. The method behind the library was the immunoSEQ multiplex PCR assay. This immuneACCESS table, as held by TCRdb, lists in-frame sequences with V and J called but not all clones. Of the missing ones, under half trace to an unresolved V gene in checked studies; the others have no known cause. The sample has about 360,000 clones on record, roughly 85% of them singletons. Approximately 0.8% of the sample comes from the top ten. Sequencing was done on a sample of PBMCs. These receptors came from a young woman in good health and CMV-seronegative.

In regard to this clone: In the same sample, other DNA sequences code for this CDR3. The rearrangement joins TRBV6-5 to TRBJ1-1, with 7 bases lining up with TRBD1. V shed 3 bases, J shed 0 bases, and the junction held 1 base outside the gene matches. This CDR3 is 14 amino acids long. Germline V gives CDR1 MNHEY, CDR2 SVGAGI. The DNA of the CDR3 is TGTGCCAGCAGTTATGGGACAGTGAACACTGAAGCTTTCTTT. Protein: CASSYGTVNTEAFF.

CDR3 in amino acids: CASSSLLAGDPYEQYF. The CDR3 DNA follows: TGTGCCAGCAGTTCCCTACTAGCGGGGGACCCCTACGAGCAGTACTTC. The chain links TRBV6-5 to TRBJ2-7; 11 positions match TRBD2. This CDR3 has 16 residues. V lost 4 bases and J lost 2; bases outside the gene matches: 7. CDR1 is MNHEY and CDR2 is SVGAGI in the germline V gene.

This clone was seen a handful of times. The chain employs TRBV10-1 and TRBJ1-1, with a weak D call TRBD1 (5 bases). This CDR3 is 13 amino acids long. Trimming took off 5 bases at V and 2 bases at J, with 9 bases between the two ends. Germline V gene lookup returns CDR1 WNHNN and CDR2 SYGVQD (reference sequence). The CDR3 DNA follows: TGCGCCAGCAGTTCCAGGGAAAACACTGAAGCTTTCTTT. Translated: CASSSRENTEAFF.

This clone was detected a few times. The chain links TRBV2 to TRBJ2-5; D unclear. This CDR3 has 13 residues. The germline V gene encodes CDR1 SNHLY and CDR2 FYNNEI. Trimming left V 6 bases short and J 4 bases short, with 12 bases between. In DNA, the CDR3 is TGTGCCAGCAGGAGTCCCATAAGAGAGACCCAGTACTTC. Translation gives CASRSPIRETQYF.

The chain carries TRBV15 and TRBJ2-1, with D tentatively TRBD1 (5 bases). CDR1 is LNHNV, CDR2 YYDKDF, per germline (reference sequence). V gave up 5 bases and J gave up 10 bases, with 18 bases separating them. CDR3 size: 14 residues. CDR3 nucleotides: TGTGCCACCAGCGAAGTAGGACACCGACCCGAGCAGTTCTTC. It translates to CATSEVGHRPEQFF.

The CDR3: CASSSTLPGQGAAGELFF. CDR3 DNA: TGCGCCAGCAGCTCTACATTACCGGGACAGGGGGCGGCCGGGGAGCTGTTTTTT. The J gene is TRBJ2-2, the V gene TRBV5-1, with 12 nucleotides matching TRBD1. The CDR3 runs to 18 residues. V dropped 3 bases and J dropped 6; count of bases not matched to a gene: 12. Per germline, CDR1 SGHRS and CDR2 YFSETQ.

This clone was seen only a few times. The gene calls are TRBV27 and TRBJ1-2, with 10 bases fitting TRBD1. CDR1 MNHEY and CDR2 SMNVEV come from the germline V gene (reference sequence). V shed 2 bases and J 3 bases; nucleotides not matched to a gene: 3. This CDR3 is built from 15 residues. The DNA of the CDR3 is TGTGCCAGCAGTTTAGCCGGGACAGGGGACTATGGCTACACCTTC. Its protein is CASSLAGTGDYGYTF.

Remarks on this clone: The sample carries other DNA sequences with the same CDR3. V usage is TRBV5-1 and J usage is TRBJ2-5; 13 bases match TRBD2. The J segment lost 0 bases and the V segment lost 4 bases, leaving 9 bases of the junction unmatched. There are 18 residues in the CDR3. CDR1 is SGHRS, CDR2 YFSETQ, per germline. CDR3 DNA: TGCGCCAGCAGCCTAGGACTAGCGGGGGACCCGTACCAAGAGACCCAGTACTTC. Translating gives CASSLGLAGDPYQETQYF.

In nucleotides, the CDR3 is TGTGCCAGCTCAATGGGACTACACTTAGGCAATGAGCAGTTCTTC. This translates into CASSMGLHLGNEQFF. The rearrangement uses TRBV6-6 and TRBJ2-1, with TRBD2 matching over 7 bases. With V trimmed by 8 bases and J by 6 bases, 13 bases remained unmatched. Germline CDR1 and CDR2: MNHNY and SVGAGI (reference sequence). The CDR3 is made up of 15 amino acids.

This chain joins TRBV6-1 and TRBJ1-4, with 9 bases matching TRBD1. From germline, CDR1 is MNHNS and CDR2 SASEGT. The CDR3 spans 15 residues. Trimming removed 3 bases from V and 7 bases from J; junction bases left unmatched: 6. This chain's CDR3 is CASSDFGTGREKLFF. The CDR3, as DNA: TGTGCCAGCAGTGATTTCGGGACAGGGCGTGAAAAACTGTTTTTT.

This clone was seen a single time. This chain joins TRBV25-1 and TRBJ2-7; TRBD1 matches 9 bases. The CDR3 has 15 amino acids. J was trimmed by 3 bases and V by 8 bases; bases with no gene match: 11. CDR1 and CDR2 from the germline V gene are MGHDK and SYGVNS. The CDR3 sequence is CASGTGTGQRYEQYF. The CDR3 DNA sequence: TGTGCCAGCGGAACCGGGACAGGGCAACGCTACGAGCAGTACTTC.

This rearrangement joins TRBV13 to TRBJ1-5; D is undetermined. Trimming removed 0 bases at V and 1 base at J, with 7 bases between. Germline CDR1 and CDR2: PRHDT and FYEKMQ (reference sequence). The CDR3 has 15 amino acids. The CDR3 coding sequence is TGTGCCAGCAGCTTAGGTTCGGGGAGCAATCAGCCCCAGCATTTT. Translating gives CASSLGSGSNQPQHF.

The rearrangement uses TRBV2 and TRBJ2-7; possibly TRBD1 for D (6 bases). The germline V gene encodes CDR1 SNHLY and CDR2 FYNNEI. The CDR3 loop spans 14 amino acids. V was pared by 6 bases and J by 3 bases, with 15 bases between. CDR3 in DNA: TGTGCCAGCAGGGAACAGGGAACGGGCTACGAGCAGTACTTC. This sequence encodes CASREQGTGYEQYF.

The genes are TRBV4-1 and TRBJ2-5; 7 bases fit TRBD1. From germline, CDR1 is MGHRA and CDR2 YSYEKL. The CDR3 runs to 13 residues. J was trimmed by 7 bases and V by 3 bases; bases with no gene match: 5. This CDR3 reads CASSQTGSGTQYF. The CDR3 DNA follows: TGCGCCAGCAGCCAGACAGGGTCCGGGACCCAGTACTTC.

The CDR3 reads CVRSFQNTSYGYTF. The CDR3 coding sequence is TGTGTCAGAAGCTTTCAGAACACCTCCTATGGCTACACCTTC. V is TRBV7-5 and J is TRBJ1-2; TRBD1 is the table's D call and was not checked against the DNA. TRBV7-5 is designated a pseudogene. The length of the CDR3 is 14 residues.

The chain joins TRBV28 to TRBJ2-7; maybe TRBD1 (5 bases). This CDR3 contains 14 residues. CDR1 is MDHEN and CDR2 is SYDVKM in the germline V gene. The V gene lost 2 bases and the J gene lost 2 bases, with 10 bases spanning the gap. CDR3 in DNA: TGTGCCAGCAGTTTACAGGGTCCCACCTACGAGCAGTACTTC. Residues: CASSLQGPTYEQYF.

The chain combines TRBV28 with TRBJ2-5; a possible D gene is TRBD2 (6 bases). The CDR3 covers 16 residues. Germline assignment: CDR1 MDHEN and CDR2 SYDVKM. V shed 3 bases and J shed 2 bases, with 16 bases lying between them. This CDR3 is CASSFSEGPVQETQYF. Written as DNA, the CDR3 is TGTGCCAGCAGTTTTTCGGAGGGGCCAGTTCAAGAGACCCAGTACTTC.

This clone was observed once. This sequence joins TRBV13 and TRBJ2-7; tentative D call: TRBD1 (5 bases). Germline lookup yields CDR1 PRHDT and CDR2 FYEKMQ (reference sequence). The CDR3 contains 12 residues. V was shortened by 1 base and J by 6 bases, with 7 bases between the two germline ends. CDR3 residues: CASSLEGAEQYF. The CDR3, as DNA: TGTGCCAGCAGCTTAGAAGGGGCCGAGCAGTACTTC.

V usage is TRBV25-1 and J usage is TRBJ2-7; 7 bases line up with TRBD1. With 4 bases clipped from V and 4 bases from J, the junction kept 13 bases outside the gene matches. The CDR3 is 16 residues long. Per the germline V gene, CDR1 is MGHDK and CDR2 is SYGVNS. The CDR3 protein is CASSGPIGGDWYEQYF. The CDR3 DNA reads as TGTGCCAGCAGTGGCCCTATAGGGGGCGATTGGTACGAGCAGTACTTC.

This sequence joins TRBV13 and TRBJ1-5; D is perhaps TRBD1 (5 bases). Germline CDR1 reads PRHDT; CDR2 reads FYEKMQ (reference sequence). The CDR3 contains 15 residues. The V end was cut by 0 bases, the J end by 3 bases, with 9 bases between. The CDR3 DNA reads TGTGCCAGCAGCTTAGGGGCAGGGTTCAATCAGCCCCAGCATTTT. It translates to CASSLGAGFNQPQHF.

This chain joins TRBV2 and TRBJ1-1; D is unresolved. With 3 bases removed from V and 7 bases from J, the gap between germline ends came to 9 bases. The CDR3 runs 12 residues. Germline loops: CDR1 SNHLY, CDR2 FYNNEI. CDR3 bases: TGTGCCAGCAGTGATTCGAGAAATGAAGCTTTCTTT. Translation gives CASSDSRNEAFF.

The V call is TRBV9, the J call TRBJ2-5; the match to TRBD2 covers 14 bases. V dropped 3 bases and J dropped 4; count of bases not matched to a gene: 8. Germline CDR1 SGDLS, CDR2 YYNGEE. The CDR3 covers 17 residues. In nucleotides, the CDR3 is TGTGCCAGCAGCGGATCGGGACTAGCGGGGGTGCTAGAGACCCAGTACTTC. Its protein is CASSGSGLAGVLETQYF.

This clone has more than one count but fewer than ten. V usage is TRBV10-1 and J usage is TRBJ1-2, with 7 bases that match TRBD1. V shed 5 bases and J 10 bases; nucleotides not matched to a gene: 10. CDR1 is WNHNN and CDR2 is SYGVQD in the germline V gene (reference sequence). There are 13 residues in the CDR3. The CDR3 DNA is TGCGCCAGCAGTCCCGGGACAGAAAGGGTCTACACCTTC. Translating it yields CASSPGTERVYTF.

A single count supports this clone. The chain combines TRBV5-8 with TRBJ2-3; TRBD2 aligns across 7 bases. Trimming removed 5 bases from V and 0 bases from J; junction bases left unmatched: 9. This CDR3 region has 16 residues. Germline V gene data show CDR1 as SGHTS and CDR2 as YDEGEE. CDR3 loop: CASRYRERGSTDTQYF. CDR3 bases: TGTGCCAGCAGGTACCGAGAGCGGGGAAGCACAGATACGCAGTATTTT.

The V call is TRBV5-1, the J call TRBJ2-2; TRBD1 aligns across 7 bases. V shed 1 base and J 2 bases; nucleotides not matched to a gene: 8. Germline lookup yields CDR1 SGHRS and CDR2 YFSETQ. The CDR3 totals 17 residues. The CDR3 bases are TGCGCCAGCAGCTTGACTCGGGGACAGTTAAACACCGGGGAGCTGTTTTTT. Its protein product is CASSLTRGQLNTGELFF.

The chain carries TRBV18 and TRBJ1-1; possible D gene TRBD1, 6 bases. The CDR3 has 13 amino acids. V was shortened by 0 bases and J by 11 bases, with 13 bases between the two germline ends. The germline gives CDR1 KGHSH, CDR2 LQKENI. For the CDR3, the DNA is TGTGCCAGCTCACCACCGCCAGGGGAAGTCGCTTTCTTT. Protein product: CASSPPPGEVAFF.

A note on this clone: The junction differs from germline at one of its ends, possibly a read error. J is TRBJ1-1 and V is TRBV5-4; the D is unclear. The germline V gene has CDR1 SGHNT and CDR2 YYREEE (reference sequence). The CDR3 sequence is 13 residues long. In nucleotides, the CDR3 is TGTGCCAGCAGCTTGGACTCCCCTAGGGAGGCCATATTT. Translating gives CASSLDSPREAIF. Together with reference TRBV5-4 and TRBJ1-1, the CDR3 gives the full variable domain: ETGVTQSPTHLIKTRGQQVTLRCSSQSGHNTVSWYQQALGQGPQFIFQYYREEENGRGNFPPRFSGLQFPNYSSELNVNALELDDSALYLCASSLDSPREAIFGQGTRLTVV.

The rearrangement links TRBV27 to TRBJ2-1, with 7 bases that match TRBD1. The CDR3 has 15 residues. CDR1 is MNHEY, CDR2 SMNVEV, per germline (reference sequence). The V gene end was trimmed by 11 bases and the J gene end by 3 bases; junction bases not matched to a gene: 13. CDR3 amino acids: CASSRGISIYNEQFF. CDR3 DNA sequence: TGTGCCTCTAGCAGGGGGATTTCCATCTACAATGAGCAGTTCTTC.

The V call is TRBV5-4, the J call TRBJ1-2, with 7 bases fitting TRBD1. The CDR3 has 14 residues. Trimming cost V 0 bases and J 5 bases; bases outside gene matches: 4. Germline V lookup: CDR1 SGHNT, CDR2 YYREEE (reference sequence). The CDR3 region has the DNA TGTGCCAGCAGCTTGGAGGCAGGGGGGTATGGCTACACCTTC. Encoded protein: CASSLEAGGYGYTF.